The 8 T cell receptor beta chains in this list originate from one sample, sequenced in a study of response to subunit inactivated influenza vaccine. TCRdb analysed the RT-PCR reads with MiXCR anew, one entry per CDR3 protein. The data contain roughly 500,000 distinct CDR3 sequences, approximately 17% of them singletons. Source: CD4+ T cells sorted from PBMCs, taken less than 30 months after vaccination. The receptors derive from a man in his fifties or sixties who received an inactivated influenza vaccine.

This clonotype showed up many times. The V call is TRBV4-1, the J call TRBJ2-2, with a possible D match to TRBD2 (5 bases). The CDR3 totals 16 residues. Trimming cost V 4 bases and J 1 base, with 13 bases left between them. Germline V CDR1 and CDR2: MGHRA, YSYEKL. DNA for the CDR3: TGCGCCAGCAGCCTCCGGACTGCTGAGAACACCGGGGAGCTGTTTTTT. This codes for CASSLRTAENTGELFF.

The chain recombines TRBV7-2 with TRBJ2-1; no definite D call. Deletions cut 4 bases from V and 8 bases from J, with 15 bases between. The CDR3 runs to 14 residues. Germline values: CDR1 SGHTA, CDR2 FQGNSA. CDR3 residues: CASSSEGPYYEQFF. Written as DNA, the CDR3 is TGTGCCAGCAGCTCGGAAGGGCCTTATTATGAGCAGTTCTTC.

This clonotype was recorded a few times. This chain uses TRBV30 with TRBJ2-1; the match to TRBD1 covers 9 bases. This CDR3 is built from 17 residues. Looked up from germline, CDR1 is GTSNPN and CDR2 is SVGIG (reference sequence). The V and J ends lost 2 bases and 2 bases, in that order; junction bases with no gene match: 10. The CDR3 region is CAWSRDRGLLTYNEQFF. CDR3 in DNA: TGTGCCTGGAGTCGAGACAGGGGGTTACTTACCTACAATGAGCAGTTCTTC. Using reference TRBV30 and TRBJ2-1 for the parts outside the CDR3, the full variable domain is SQTIHQWPATLVQPVGSPLSLECTVEGTSNPNLYWYRQAAGRGLQLLFYSVGIGQISSEVPQNLSASRPQDRQFILSSKKLLLSDSGFYLCAWSRDRGLLTYNEQFFGPGTRLTVL.

The rearrangement links TRBV30 to TRBJ2-1; 7 bases match TRBD2. J was trimmed by 0 bases and V by 0 bases; bases with no gene match: 2. The germline V gene encodes CDR1 GTSNPN and CDR2 SVGIG (reference sequence). CDR3 length equals 15 residues. CDR3 DNA sequence: TGTGCCTGGAGTGTGGGAGGGAGCTCCTACAATGAGCAGTTCTTC. The encoded protein is CAWSVGGSSYNEQFF.

The chain uses TRBV12-3 or TRBV12-4 and TRBJ2-3, with a possible D match to TRBD1 (5 bases). V was clipped by 5 bases and J by 2 bases, with 14 bases between them. This CDR3 has 15 amino acids. Here the CDR3 DNA reads TGTGCCAGCAGTAATTACAGGTTCCTCACAGATACGCAGTATTTT. Translated, it gives CASSNYRFLTDTQYF.

This clonotype was detected a few times. The CDR3 loop reads CASSLRVSDTGELFF. The DNA of the CDR3 is TGCGCCAGCAGCTTGCGGGTTAGCGACACCGGGGAGCTGTTTTTT. The rearrangement links TRBV5-1 to TRBJ2-2; a weak D match, TRBD2 (5 bases). This CDR3 has 15 residues. Germline CDR1 is SGHRS and CDR2 is YFSETQ. The ends were cut back, 1 base at V and 3 bases at J, with 10 bases in the middle.

This clonotype was seen a few times. The genes are TRBV7-9 and TRBJ2-1; TRBD2 matches at 13 bases. From germline, CDR1 is SEHNR and CDR2 FQNEAQ (reference sequence). The CDR3 loop spans 14 amino acids. The junction had 7 bases not matched to a gene; V was cut back by 5 bases and J by 12 bases. Here the CDR3 reads CASSRTSGGEVQFF. CDR3 sequence (DNA): TGTGCCAGCAGCCGGACTAGCGGGGGAGAGGTGCAGTTCTTC.

This clonotype was detected only a few times. The V and J genes are TRBV5-1 and TRBJ2-1, with D perhaps given as TRBD1 or TRBD2 (5 bases each). In germline, CDR1 is SGHRS, CDR2 YFSETQ. V lost 4 bases to trimming and J lost 2 bases, with 16 bases between them. The CDR3 has 16 amino acids. Here the CDR3 reads CASSPLLSGPYNEQFF. CDR3 coding DNA: TGCGCCAGCAGCCCTCTCCTTTCGGGACCCTACAATGAGCAGTTCTTC.